The 3 T cell receptor beta chains reported below all come from one sample, sequenced in a study of blood T cell repertoires in COVID-19 (dated by TCRdb to the early 2020s). The library was made by the immunoSEQ multiplex PCR assay. The immuneACCESS repertoire file appears here via TCRdb, limited to in-frame rearrangements. These files lack a portion of the clones; in checked studies, under half of the deficit traces to unresolved V genes, and the cause of the others is not known. A total of roughly 92,000 clones appear in this sample, 90% of them only once. Clones ranked in the top ten supply roughly 5% of the sample. The sample was peripheral blood. Receptor source: a man aged 50 or older with acute or convalescent COVID-19.

This clone was observed at least ten times. The rearrangement joins TRBV21-1 to TRBJ1-2; TRBD1, as called in the table, went unchecked against the DNA. TRBV21-1 is a pseudogene segment. The CDR3 is made up of 16 amino acids. The CDR3 sequence: CASSASTGTRPSGYTF. In DNA form, the CDR3 reads TGTGCCAGCAGCGCTTCAACAGGGACCCGGCCGAGTGGCTACACCTTC.

In its sample, this clone was seen once. This chain uses TRBV10-3 with TRBJ2-7, with TRBD1 matching over 7 bases. CDR1 is ENHRY and CDR2 is SYGVKD in the germline V gene. The CDR3 runs 12 residues. Trimming cost V 7 bases and J 7 bases; bases outside gene matches: 7. The DNA of the CDR3 is TGTGCCATCACTGGGGACAGTTGGGAGCAGTACTTC. Its protein is CAITGDSWEQYF.

This chain links TRBV5-1 with TRBJ2-5, with a possible D match to TRBD1 (6 bases). Germline V CDR1 and CDR2: SGHRS, YFSETQ. Deletions cut 4 bases from V and 2 bases from J, with 9 bases between. This CDR3 region has 13 residues. The CDR3 protein is CASSGTPQETQYF. In nucleotides, the CDR3 is TGCGCCAGCAGCGGGACACCTCAAGAGACCCAGTACTTC.